Shown below are 13 T cell receptor beta chains from a single sample sequenced in a study of T cell responses to AZD1222 COVID-19 vaccine. Some clones are missing from TCRdb's copy, which holds only in-frame ones; the method was immunoSEQ multiplex PCR. Of approximately 120,000 clones listed, 91% are singletons. The sequences come from peripheral blood, collected on day 0 of AZD1222 vaccination. The receptors were sampled from an adult in good health.

The V call is TRBV5-8, the J call TRBJ1-1; unclear D gene. Germline V CDR1 and CDR2: SGHTS, YDEGEE. The CDR3 covers 14 residues. The ends were cut back, 4 bases at V and 10 bases at J, with 20 bases in the middle. Written as DNA, the CDR3 is TGTGCCAGCAGCCTAAGGCGCGGGATACTTTTAGCTTTCTTT. Translating it yields CASSLRRGILLAFF.

A few counts support this clone. This chain joins TRBV5-5 and TRBJ2-1; 10 nucleotides line up with TRBD1. The length of the CDR3 is 15 residues. CDR1 and CDR2 from the germline V gene are SGHKS and YYEKEE (reference sequence). V was pared by 1 base and J by 7 bases, with 5 bases of the junction left unmatched. DNA for the CDR3: TGTGCCAGCAGCTTGAGCCGGGACAGGGGAAATGAGCAGTTCTTC. This sequence encodes CASSLSRDRGNEQFF.

The rearrangement joins TRBV5-1 to TRBJ2-3, with TRBD2 matching 10 bases. The CDR3 has 18 residues. The germline CDR1 and CDR2 sequences are SGHRS and YFSETQ. J was trimmed by 4 bases and V by 0 bases; bases with no gene match: 11. The CDR3, as DNA: TGCGCCAGCAGCTTGGGCCTAGCGGGGGCCCCAGGGTCAGATACGCAGTATTTT. Protein: CASSLGLAGAPGSDTQYF. Based on the CDR3 plus reference TRBV5-1 and TRBJ2-3, the full variable domain is KAGVTQTPRYLIKTRGQQVTLSCSPISGHRSVSWYQQTPGQGLQFLFEYFSETQRNKGNFPGRFSGRQFSNSRSEMNVSTLELGDSALYLCASSLGLAGAPGSDTQYFGPGTRLTVL.

This chain connects TRBV7-2 to TRBJ2-3, with D perhaps TRBD1 or TRBD2 (6 bases each). The ends were cut back, 1 base at V and 1 base at J, with 9 bases in the middle. The CDR3 extends over 15 amino acids. The germline gives CDR1 SGHTA, CDR2 FQGNSA. The CDR3 here is CASSLGGAGTDTQYF. Here the CDR3 DNA reads TGTGCCAGCAGCTTAGGGGGGGCGGGCACAGATACGCAGTATTTT.

The rearrangement uses TRBV12-3 or TRBV12-4 and TRBJ1-2; a weak D match, TRBD1 (6 bases). The V and J ends lost 6 bases and 8 bases respectively, with 16 bases between them. The CDR3 is made up of 13 amino acids. The CDR3: CASRPEGGAGYTF. In DNA form, the CDR3 reads TGTGCCAGCAGGCCGGAAGGGGGGGCCGGCTACACCTTC.

The J gene is TRBJ1-1, the V gene TRBV27; 8 bases line up with TRBD1. Germline V lookup: CDR1 MNHEY, CDR2 SMNVEV (reference sequence). The CDR3 is 15 amino acids. Trimming at V came to 2 bases and at J to 1 base, leaving 3 bases not matched to a gene. The CDR3 region is CASSLRGQGNTEAFF. The CDR3 nucleotides read TGTGCCAGCAGTTTAAGAGGACAGGGGAACACTGAAGCTTTCTTT.

The V call is TRBV7-2, the J call TRBJ1-2, with TRBD1 matching over 10 bases. The CDR3 has 15 residues. The germline V gene encodes CDR1 SGHTA and CDR2 FQGNSA. V dropped 1 base and J dropped 7; count of bases not matched to a gene: 6. The CDR3 nucleotides read TGTGCCAGCAGCTTAGGACAGGGGGCAGCAAGTGGCTACACCTTC. This encodes CASSLGQGAASGYTF.

This clone appeared once. The genes are TRBV7-2 and TRBJ2-1, with 9 bases aligning to TRBD2. Germline CDR1 is SGHTA and CDR2 is FQGNSA. The CDR3 totals 16 residues. V dropped 1 base and J dropped 2; count of bases not matched to a gene: 3. This CDR3 is CASSLVGGGAYNEQFF. DNA for the CDR3: TGTGCCAGCAGCTTAGTCGGCGGGGGGGCCTACAATGAGCAGTTCTTC.

V usage is TRBV5-4 and J usage is TRBJ2-7; no reliable D call. This CDR3 region has 13 residues. CDR1 is SGHNT, CDR2 YYREEE, per germline (reference sequence). Trimming stripped 1 base from V and 6 bases from J, with 11 bases between. The CDR3 is CASSLQTVREQYF. Here the CDR3 DNA reads TGTGCCAGCAGCTTGCAAACAGTTCGCGAGCAGTACTTC. The variable domain in full, completed from reference TRBV5-4 and TRBJ2-7, reads ETGVTQSPTHLIKTRGQQVTLRCSSQSGHNTVSWYQQALGQGPQFIFQYYREEENGRGNFPPRFSGLQFPNYSSELNVNALELDDSALYLCASSLQTVREQYFGPGTRLTVT.

The CDR3 is CAWSGGLLAEGYTF. The CDR3 DNA is TGTGCCTGGAGTGGGGGACTCCTGGCTGAAGGCTACACCTTC. The rearrangement uses TRBV30 and TRBJ1-2; D may be TRBD1 (5 bases). The CDR3 length is 14 residues. CDR1 is GTSNPN, CDR2 SVGIG, per germline (reference sequence). V shed 1 base and J shed 8 bases, with 17 bases lying between them.

The rearrangement links TRBV9 to TRBJ2-6; D is perhaps TRBD1 or TRBD2 (5 bases each). Trimming removed 3 bases from V and 4 bases from J, with 14 bases in between. The germline CDR1 and CDR2 sequences are SGDLS and YYNGEE. The CDR3 sequence is 16 residues long. In nucleotides, the CDR3 is TGTGCCAGCAGCGCCAGACAGCCGGGGGGGGCCAACGTCCTGACTTTC. Translated: CASSARQPGGANVLTF.

This chain connects TRBV12-3 or TRBV12-4 to TRBJ2-7; 7 nucleotides match TRBD1. V lost 6 bases to trimming and J lost 3 bases; unmatched junction nucleotides: 5. The CDR3 is 13 residues long. The DNA for the CDR3 is TGTGCCAGCAGCCCGGGACAGCTCTACGAGCAGTACTTC. This sequence encodes CASSPGQLYEQYF.

The V gene is TRBV7-2, the J gene TRBJ2-3; TRBD2 matches 7 bases. Per the germline V gene, CDR1 is SGHTA and CDR2 is FQGNSA. Trimming removed 0 bases from V and 0 bases from J; junction bases left unmatched: 6. This CDR3 has 17 amino acids. The CDR3 coding sequence is TGTGCCAGCAGCTTAGCTCCGGCCGGGGGGAGCACAGATACGCAGTATTTT. Protein sequence: CASSLAPAGGSTDTQYF.